The source of this T cell receptor beta chain is a study of beta chain features in type 1 diabetes. Study-wide points: Junctions at VDJ sites from type 1 diabetes patients had fewer insertions and more deletions. Patients' naive, central memory and Treg TCRB repertoires seemed closer to one another than those of healthy donors.

CD45RO/CCR7/CD25/CD127/CD95/CD27 staining was used to isolate CD4+ naive, central memory, regulatory and stem cell-like memory cells by sorting. This clone showed up just a few times. What it binds is not known. Every isolated RNA sample was fully reverse transcribed, so sequencing captured expressed TCRB transcripts. This table comes from immunoSEQ multiplex PCR, and its TCRdb copy is limited to in-frame clones, with some not included. The top ten clones hold roughly 0.036% of a sample with 350,000 to 450,000 clones, approximately 15% of them seen once. The V gene end was trimmed by 4 bases and the J gene end by 0 bases; junction bases not matched to a gene: 9. Per germline, CDR1 LNHDA and CDR2 SQIVND (reference sequence). The CDR3 sequence is 18 residues long.

The V call is TRBV19, the J call TRBJ2-6; 7 bases fit TRBD1. The origin of this receptor is a man aged 25-40 years in good health. Material for sequencing was naive CD4+ T cells from blood. CDR3 region: CASSKTGLGFSGANVLTF. The CDR3 DNA follows: TGTGCCAGTAGTAAGACAGGGCTGGGTTTCTCTGGGGCCAACGTCCTGACTTTC.